Listed below are T cell receptor beta chains from one sample, sequenced in a study of neoadjuvant anti-PD-1 for oral cavity cancer. TCRdb keeps only in-frame clones here, not all; method: immunoSEQ multiplex PCR. The sample shows some 6,200 clones, about three quarters of them seen only once. Material: PBMCs, obtained before nivolumab (anti-PD-1) treatment. The receptor source for this set is a person aged 35 to 85 with oral cavity squamous cell carcinoma. Both conserved end residues are part of each CDR3. Each record gives: D gene, CDR3 length, V gene, J gene, clone size, CDR3 DNA, CDR3 protein. A D gene is named only where the DNA matches it firmly. Only some rows state a clone size, as once, few, many or a class for expanded clones.

NA	13	TRBV10-2	TRBJ1-1	NA	TGCGCCAGCAGGCGGCCCATGAACACTGAAGCTTTCTTT	CASRRPMNTEAFF
NA	14	TRBV4-2	TRBJ1-1	few	TGTGCCAGCTCAACCCGGGGTGTAAACACTGAAGCTTTCTTT	CASSTRGVNTEAFF
NA	11	TRBV2	TRBJ2-1	NA	TGTGCCAGCGGTCCCTACAATGAGCAGTTCTTC	CASGPYNEQFF
NA	14	TRBV19	TRBJ1-2	few	TGTGCCAGTAGTATAGATTTCGCTATCTATGGCTACACCTTC	CASSIDFAIYGYTF
NA	14	TRBV29-1	TRBJ2-3	NA	TGCAGCGTCCCCGGGACCCTTGGCACAGATACGCAGTATTTT	CSVPGTLGTDTQYF
NA	16	TRBV7-9	TRBJ1-3	once	TGTGCCAGCAGCCTACAGGGCGGGTCGACTGGAAACACCATATATTTT	CASSLQGGSTGNTIYF
TRBD1	15	TRBV5-1	TRBJ2-5	NA	TGCGCCAGCAGCTTATCCCAGGGGGCGCAGGAGACCCAGTACTTC	CASSLSQGAQETQYF
NA	14	TRBV6-5	TRBJ1-1	once	TGTGCCAGCAGTTACTCGAGAGGGGCGACTGAAGCTTTCTTT	CASSYSRGATEAFF
TRBD2	15	TRBV6-5	TRBJ2-1	NA	TGTGCCAGCATCCGTCGGGCTAGCGGGAACAATGAGCAGTTCTTC	CASIRRASGNNEQFF
TRBD1	12	TRBV13	TRBJ1-2	NA	TGTGCCAGCAGTGACAGGGGGAGAGGCTACACCTTC	CASSDRGRGYTF
NA	11	TRBV28	TRBJ1-2	few	TGTGCCAGCAGTTCTCCGAGAGGCTACACCTTC	CASSSPRGYTF
NA	14	TRBV6-5	TRBJ1-6	NA	TGTGCCAGCAGTCGGGATTCCAATAATTCACCCCTCCACTTT	CASSRDSNNSPLHF
NA	18	TRBV4-1	TRBJ2-4	NA	TGCGCCAGCAGCCAAGGGGGCCCGGCACCACTAGCCAAAAACATTCAGTACTTC	CASSQGGPAPLAKNIQYF
NA	14	TRBV29-1	TRBJ2-1	NA	TGCAGCGTTGAGGACTTCCCCCTACACGATGAGCAGTTCTTC	CSVEDFPLHDEQFF
TRBD1	16	TRBV7-9	TRBJ1-1	NA	TGTGCCAGCAGCTCACGGACAGGGTATAGGAACACTGAAGCTTTCTTT	CASSSRTGYRNTEAFF
NA	14	TRBV7-8	TRBJ1-5	NA	TGTGCCAGCAGCTTAGCGAGTAGCAATCAGCCCCAGCATTTT	CASSLASSNQPQHF
TRBD2	17	TRBV27	TRBJ2-3	NA	TGTGCCAGCAGTTTAAGGGCTAGCGGGGGGGCCACAGATACGCAGTATTTT	CASSLRASGGATDTQYF
NA	14	TRBV5-6	TRBJ2-7	NA	TGTGCCAGCAGCTTGGGAGACACCACCTACGAGCAGTACTTC	CASSLGDTTYEQYF
NA	15	TRBV6-5	TRBJ1-2	few	TGTGCCAGCACCACGGGGACTGGAGAGTACCATGGCTACACCTTC	CASTTGTGEYHGYTF
NA	16	TRBV10-1	TRBJ2-1	NA	TGCGCCAGCAGTGACGGAATAGCCTTATCCCGCAATGAGCAGTTCTTC	CASSDGIALSRNEQFF
TRBD1	13	TRBV19	TRBJ1-1	NA	TGTGCCAGTAGGGGACAGGGGAACACTGAAGCTTTCTTT	CASRGQGNTEAFF
TRBD1	15	TRBV15	TRBJ2-1	NA	TGTGCCACCACAGGGGGCGCCACAAAAAGCAATGAGCAGTTCTTC	CATTGGATKSNEQFF
NA	13	TRBV30	TRBJ1-5	NA	TGTGCCTGGAGTAAGGGGGACAATCAGCCCCAGCATTTT	CAWSKGDNQPQHF
TRBD1	14	TRBV30	TRBJ1-5	once	TGTGCCTGGACAGGGGGCGATGACAATCAGCCCCAGCATTTT	CAWTGGDDNQPQHF
NA	13	TRBV14	TRBJ2-7	NA	TGTGCCAGCAGCCAAGTGTCCAGTTACGAGCAGTACTTC	CASSQVSSYEQYF
NA	15	TRBV9	TRBJ2-5	NA	TGTGCCAGCAGCGTAGAGCCCCACGGTGGGGAGACCCAGTACTTC	CASSVEPHGGETQYF
NA	14	TRBV19	TRBJ1-1	once	TGTGCCAGTAGTATGGAGAGCCTAAACACTGAAGCTTTCTTT	CASSMESLNTEAFF
TRBD2	15	TRBV5-6	TRBJ2-5	NA	TGTGCCAGCAGCTTCTGGCGGGGGGGAGGGGAGACCCAGTACTTC	CASSFWRGGGETQYF
TRBD1	12	TRBV29-1	TRBJ1-2	NA	TGCAGCGTTGAGGACAGGTACTATGGCTACACCTTC	CSVEDRYYGYTF
TRBD1	15	TRBV5-5	TRBJ2-5	NA	TGTGCCAGCAGCTTTACAGGGGCCCCCCAAGAGACCCAGTACTTC	CASSFTGAPQETQYF
TRBD1	16	TRBV9	TRBJ1-1	NA	TGTGCCAGCAGTCCCGGACAGGGGGCTTCAGGCACTGAAGCTTTCTTT	CASSPGQGASGTEAFF
NA	15	TRBV10-3	TRBJ2-7	NA	TGTGCCATCAGGACGGGGGAGGCGGGATCCTACGAGCAGTACTTC	CAIRTGEAGSYEQYF
NA	16	TRBV2	TRBJ1-1	NA	TGTGCCAGCAGTGAATCCAGTCGGTCGGGAGGCACTGAAGCTTTCTTT	CASSESSRSGGTEAFF
NA	13	TRBV14	TRBJ2-3	NA	TGTGCCAGCAGCCAAGTGGGCACAGATACGCAGTATTTT	CASSQVGTDTQYF
NA	14	TRBV19	TRBJ2-5	NA	TGTGCCAGTACCTCAAGCGGCGGACAAGAGACCCAGTACTTC	CASTSSGGQETQYF
TRBD2	14	TRBV6-5	TRBJ2-2	NA	TGTGCCAGCATCAGCGACCGGGAGGGCGGGGAGCTGTTTTTT	CASISDREGGELFF
TRBD1	15	TRBV4-1	TRBJ2-5	NA	TGCGCCAGCAGCCCCCGGACAGGAGAAAGAGAGACCCAGTACTTC	CASSPRTGERETQYF
NA	15	TRBV11-2	TRBJ2-1	NA	TGTGCCAGCACCCCAAAGAGGGGGGGTCGGGATGAGCAGTTCTTC	CASTPKRGGRDEQFF
NA	14	TRBV7-9	TRBJ2-2	NA	TGTGCCAGCAGCCCGGGATCGGGCACCGGGGAGCTGTTTTTT	CASSPGSGTGELFF
NA	13	TRBV15	TRBJ2-2	few	TGTGCCACCAGCAGAGATCGCACCGGGGAGCTGTTTTTT	CATSRDRTGELFF
NA	13	TRBV7-9	TRBJ2-7	NA	TGTGCCAGCAGCCCGCCACGAGCCTACGAGCAGTACTTC	CASSPPRAYEQYF
NA	17	TRBV4-2	TRBJ2-3	NA	TGTGCCAGCAGCCAACGGTCGACGGGGCCTAGCACAGATACGCAGTATTTT	CASSQRSTGPSTDTQYF
NA	13	TRBV6-1	TRBJ1-6	NA	TGTGCCAGCAGTGAGGGGGGAAGAACACCCCTCCACTTT	CASSEGGRTPLHF
NA	12	TRBV5-8	TRBJ1-5	NA	TGTGCCAGCAGCCAGCGCAATCAGCCCCAGCATTTT	CASSQRNQPQHF
NA	12	TRBV6-5	TRBJ2-3	NA	TGTGCCAGCAGTGGTAGAACGGGGACGCAGTATTTT	CASSGRTGTQYF